This T cell receptor beta chain was sequenced in a study of T cell responses to AZD1222 COVID-19 vaccine. Study results and limitations: Baseline testing showed seropositivity in only a handful of AZD1222 recipients. Distributed over spike, vaccine-associated CD4 TCRs predominated at 160-218 and 743-854.

TCRdb keeps only in-frame clones here, not all; method: immunoSEQ multiplex PCR. The sample includes about 130,000 clones, around 91% of them seen just once. CDR3 size: 14 residues. From germline, CDR1 is SNHLY and CDR2 FYNNEI. Unmatched junction bases numbered 7, after V lost 7 bases and J lost 4 bases. Comments on this clone: Its antigen remains unknown.

Source: peripheral blood, taken on day 0 of MenACWY control vaccination. This clonotype was sampled from an adult in good health. The chain carries TRBV2 and TRBJ1-2, with 9 positions matching TRBD1. The CDR3 region has the DNA TGTGCCAGCACCGCGGGGACAGGGATCTATGGCTACACCTTC. Its protein product is CASTAGTGIYGYTF.